This T cell receptor beta chain was recovered during a study of spatial heterogeneity in lung cancer. Described time point: sample taken at primary tumor resection. Whole RNA from tumor, nontumor lung or frozen PBMC was sequenced unsorted. TCRdb re-analysed the 5' RACE reads in MiXCR, keeping a single row per CDR3 protein. Among 20,000 to 25,000 distinct CDR3 sequences, approximately 4.3% were seen once, and the ten largest hold around 9%. Study-wide results and limits: Tumor mutation count correlated with how many alpha and beta TCRs expanded intratumorally.

In regard to this clonotype: Its antigen remains unidentified.

The V end was cut by 2 bases, the J end by 4 bases, with 11 bases between. The germline gives CDR1 SGHAT, CDR2 FQDESV (reference sequence). This CDR3 is 14 amino acids long. The source was lung tumor tissue, collected at surgery. This clonotype was obtained from a male donor with early-stage non-small cell lung cancer. J is TRBJ2-5 and V is TRBV11-1; D may be TRBD2 (6 bases). For the CDR3, the DNA is TGTGCCAGCAGCTTATGGCGGGACGGAGAGACCCAGTACTTC. Amino acids: CASSLWRDGETQYF.